The clone carrying this T cell receptor beta chain has only a few counts. Antigen: not known. This sample was included in a study of early T cells in non-severe SARS-CoV-2 infection. At the level of the study: Sequencing used unsorted whole-blood bulk RNA, so chains lack pairing.

Study-wide results and caveats: The matching step, a VDJdb search, favored anti-spike CD8 responses and missed private and CD4 specificities.

Separate cDNA molecules each had unique molecular identifiers attached to them. TCRdb fed the 5' RACE reads into MiXCR, producing one record per CDR3 protein. The sample consists of 81,000 or so distinct CDR3 sequences, 10% to 15% of them appearing once. The V and J ends lost 6 bases and 0 bases respectively, with 12 bases between them. CDR1 and CDR2 (germline): MNHNS, SASEGT. The CDR3 contains 14 residues. This chain links TRBV6-1 with TRBJ2-7; D possibly uses TRBD1 or TRBD2 (6 bases each). This TCR derives from an adult who was a healthcare worker with PCR-confirmed SARS-CoV-2 infection or an uninfected control (not recorded which). The sequenced sample consisted of whole blood. The CDR3 sequence: CASSLRGDSYEQYF. CDR3 sequence (DNA): TGTGCCAGCAGCTTAAGGGGGGACTCCTACGAGCAGTACTTC.